This is a list of T cell receptor beta chains from one sample in a study of T-cell memory formation after mild COVID-19. In TCRdb, the 5' RACE reads were re-called with MiXCR into one record per CDR3 protein. The table records 140,000 to 150,000 distinct CDR3 sequences, 15% to 20% of them present only once. Sequenced input: PBMCs or a T cell subset sorted from them (not recorded which). These TCRs come from an adult woman who had mild COVID-19 (a few samples of this study predate the infection). Cell type and time point are not known. CDR3s include the opening cysteine and the closing phenylalanine or tryptophan. A D gene is named only where the DNA matches it firmly.

V gene	D gene	CDR3 length	J gene	CDR3 protein
TRBV5-1	TRBD1	18	TRBJ1-2	CASSFMRGQGPSNYGYTF
TRBV12-3/TRBV12-4	-	18	TRBJ2-1	CASSMSVAFMGTYNEQFF
TRBV24-1	-	15	TRBJ2-2	CATSDFGGNTGELFF
TRBV5-1	-	12	TRBJ2-5	CASSEYQETQYF
TRBV4-3	-	14	TRBJ2-2	CASSQDPNTGELFF
TRBV4-2	TRBD1	16	TRBJ2-4	CASSQDGQGPQNIQYF
TRBV19	-	14	TRBJ2-1	CAIGPRGTYNEQFF
TRBV29-1	-	13	TRBJ2-7	CSVGTRLSYEQYF
TRBV7-2	TRBD1	14	TRBJ1-2	CASSAGQGMGGYTF
TRBV7-8	TRBD2	16	TRBJ2-7	CASSLGLAGERYEQYF
TRBV28	-	16	TRBJ2-3	CASRPLLRQGGNTQYF
TRBV7-3	TRBD1	15	TRBJ2-3	CASSLLGQGIDTQYF
TRBV12-3/TRBV12-4	TRBD2	15	TRBJ2-1	CASSNAGGSYNEQFF
TRBV4-1	TRBD1	13	TRBJ1-4	CASSQQQGRKLFF
TRBV5-1	TRBD1	16	TRBJ2-3	CASSLGQGRATDTQYF
TRBV18	TRBD2	17	TRBJ2-3	CASSHRTSGASTDTQYF
TRBV4-1	-	17	TRBJ2-7	CASSQDRLGGSSYEQYF
TRBV5-1	-	15	TRBJ2-6	CASSLRESGANVLTF
TRBV5-6	-	14	TRBJ2-7	CASSRWGPAYEQYF
TRBV20-1	-	13	TRBJ1-1	CSARLSRNTEAFF
TRBV12-3/TRBV12-4	TRBD1	14	TRBJ2-7	CASTNGDRGWEQYF
TRBV18	-	16	TRBJ2-7	CASSPRQGTISYEQYF
TRBV12-3/TRBV12-4	-	15	TRBJ2-6	CASSLGSSGANVLTF
TRBV15	TRBD1	17	TRBJ1-2	CATSRSGGTGKDYGYTF
TRBV18	-	13	TRBJ2-3	CASRSPGTDTQYF
TRBV11-2	TRBD1	19	TRBJ1-2	CASSLEWDRMRPSTYGYTF
TRBV7-2	-	13	TRBJ1-2	CASSPRGGEGYTF
TRBV29-1	-	14	TRBJ2-1	CSVALPGAYNEQFF